These 27 T cell receptor beta chains were sequenced from one sample in a study of shared T cell receptors in the human thymus. Libraries were prepared by immunoSEQ multiplex PCR; TCRdb keeps only in-frame clonotypes and omits some of them. The sample lists roughly 560,000 clones, around 78% occurring once. These data also formed part of another study, on human thymus T cells.

Sequenced: thymocytes. These receptors all come from a boy under three years old with a congenital heart defect.

V is TRBV29-1 and J is TRBJ1-4; 10 nucleotides agree with TRBD1. Germline lookup yields CDR1 SQVTM and CDR2 ANQGSEA. This CDR3 region has 16 residues. The V and J ends lost 2 bases and 5 bases, in that order; junction bases with no gene match: 8. The CDR3 DNA sequence: TGCAGCGTTGAAATAGGGGACAGGGGATTCAATGAAAAACTGTTTTTT. Translated: CSVEIGDRGFNEKLFF.

The CDR3 loop reads CASSQTRLAGARNEQFF. CDR3 bases: TGTGCCAGCAGCCAAACTCGACTAGCGGGAGCCAGAAATGAGCAGTTCTTC. This chain links TRBV13 with TRBJ2-1; TRBD2 matches at 12 bases. V was clipped by 5 bases and J by 7 bases; unmatched bases: 12. The length of the CDR3 is 17 residues. Germline-derived CDR1 and CDR2 are PRHDT and FYEKMQ (reference sequence).

The chain carries TRBV27 and TRBJ1-1, with 7 nucleotides matching TRBD1. The length of the CDR3 is 15 residues. V dropped 4 bases and J dropped 4; count of bases not matched to a gene: 9. The germline V gene encodes CDR1 MNHEY and CDR2 SMNVEV (reference sequence). For the CDR3, the DNA is TGTGCCAGCAGTTGGGCAGGGGGAGGTGGCACTGAAGCTTTCTTT. Residues: CASSWAGGGGTEAFF.

This clone was counted a single time. The chain is built from TRBV5-6 and TRBJ2-7; 12 bases match TRBD2. The V and J ends lost 4 bases and 5 bases, in that order; junction bases with no gene match: 10. This CDR3 contains 16 residues. The germline gives CDR1 SGHDT, CDR2 YYEEEE. CDR3 sequence (DNA): TGTGCCAGCAGCAGAGAAGGACTAGCGGGAACTCACGAGCAGTACTTC. Translating gives CASSREGLAGTHEQYF.

The sample holds a few counts of this clone. The chain is built from TRBV28 and TRBJ2-1; D is uncertain. Germline assignment: CDR1 MDHEN and CDR2 SYDVKM. The V and J ends lost 5 bases and 6 bases respectively, with 5 bases between them. The CDR3 runs 11 residues. The CDR3 DNA reads as TGTGCCAGCAGTACAACCAATGAGCAGTTCTTC. This encodes CASSTTNEQFF.

About this clone: One junction end does not reproduce the germline sequence, and a read error may be involved. The chain recombines TRBV18 with TRBJ2-7; D is ambiguous. This CDR3 is 9 amino acids long. Germline V gives CDR1 KGHSH, CDR2 LQKENI. The CDR3 sequence: CASSPCDTF. CDR3 DNA: TGTGCCAGCTCACCTTGCGACACGTTC. Full variable domain (outside the CDR3, taken from reference TRBV18 and TRBJ2-7): NAGVMQNPRHLVRRRGQEARLRCSPMKGHSHVYWYRQLPEEGLKFMVYLQKENIIDESGMPKERFSAEFPKEGPSILRIQQVVRGDSAAYFCASSPCDTFGPGTRLTVT.

The CDR3 nucleotides are TGTGCCAGCAGCCCGACGATCAGGGCAGACGAGCAGTACTTC. Its translation: CASSPTIRADEQYF. This chain links TRBV7-9 with TRBJ2-7, with D perhaps TRBD1 (5 bases). Per germline, CDR1 SEHNR and CDR2 FQNEAQ (reference sequence). V lost 5 bases to trimming and J lost 5 bases, with 16 bases between them. This CDR3 comprises 14 residues. Together with reference TRBV7-9 and TRBJ2-7, the CDR3 gives the full variable domain: DTGVSQNPRHKITKRGQNVTFRCDPISEHNRLYWYRQTLGQGPEFLTYFQNEAQLEKSRLLSDRFSAERPKGSFSTLEIQRTEQGDSAMYLCASSPTIRADEQYFGPGTRLTVT.

The V and J genes are TRBV6-5 and TRBJ2-7, with D possibly TRBD2 on 5 matching bases. The CDR3 has 13 amino acids. Germline V CDR1 and CDR2: MNHEY, SVGAGI. V was shortened by 8 bases and J by 5 bases, with 16 bases between the two germline ends. CDR3 sequence (DNA): TGTGCCAGCCAAGATTCTGAGGGCCACGAGCAGTACTTC. Translating gives CASQDSEGHEQYF.

The chain combines TRBV18 with TRBJ2-1; tentative D call: TRBD1 (7 bases). Per germline, CDR1 KGHSH and CDR2 LQKENI. This CDR3 is built from 14 residues. Between the trimmed V and J ends, which lost 5 bases and 5 bases, there was a span of 13 bases. The CDR3 here is CASSAGGPHNEQFF. Here the CDR3 DNA reads TGTGCCAGCTCAGCAGGGGGGCCCCACAATGAGCAGTTCTTC. Together with reference TRBV18 and TRBJ2-1, the CDR3 gives the full variable domain: NAGVMQNPRHLVRRRGQEARLRCSPMKGHSHVYWYRQLPEEGLKFMVYLQKENIIDESGMPKERFSAEFPKEGPSILRIQQVVRGDSAAYFCASSAGGPHNEQFFGPGTRLTVL.

CDR3 region: CASSPTYEQYF. The CDR3 coding sequence is TGTGCCAGCAGTCCCACCTACGAGCAGTACTTC. V and J are TRBV2 and TRBJ2-7; D is unresolved. The V end was cut by 5 bases, the J end by 2 bases, with 4 bases between. The CDR3 has 11 residues. Per germline, CDR1 SNHLY and CDR2 FYNNEI.

The rearrangement links TRBV4-3 to TRBJ2-1, with 7 bases lining up with TRBD2. J lost 5 bases, V lost 4 bases, and 8 bases had no gene match. CDR3 length: 15 amino acids. Germline CDR1 reads LGHNA; CDR2 reads YSLEER. CDR3 residues: CASSPFSGLNNEQFF. CDR3 sequence (DNA): TGCGCCAGCAGCCCTTTTAGCGGGCTGAACAATGAGCAGTTCTTC.

The rearrangement joins TRBV7-7 to TRBJ2-1; D may be TRBD1 (7 bases). V lost 5 bases to trimming and J lost 7 bases, with 24 bases between them. Germline assignment: CDR1 SSHAT and CDR2 FNYEAQ (reference sequence). The CDR3 covers 17 residues. CDR3 amino acids: CASSPRQGGLASNEQFF. CDR3 in DNA: TGTGCCAGCAGCCCCCGACAGGGAGGCCTAGCGTCGAATGAGCAGTTCTTC.

V usage is TRBV9 and J usage is TRBJ2-1, with 7 nucleotides matching TRBD2. The CDR3 has 14 amino acids. V trimming: 5 bases; J trimming: 1 base; junction bases outside the gene matches: 3. Germline CDR1 and CDR2: SGDLS and YYNGEE. CDR3 residues: CASSSSGSYNEQFF. The DNA for the CDR3 is TGTGCCAGCAGTTCTAGCGGATCCTACAATGAGCAGTTCTTC.

This chain connects TRBV11-2 to TRBJ2-1, with D maybe TRBD2 (6 bases). The CDR3 has 17 amino acids. Between the trimmed V and J ends, which lost 0 bases and 4 bases, there was a span of 16 bases. Germline values: CDR1 SGHAT, CDR2 FQNNGV. The CDR3 is CASSLDPTGDLYNEQFF. The CDR3 nucleotides read TGTGCCAGCAGCTTAGATCCCACGGGAGATTTATACAATGAGCAGTTCTTC.

Here the CDR3 reads CASSLVASGLHEQYF. The CDR3 bases are TGTGCCAGCAGCTTAGTGGCTAGCGGGCTCCACGAGCAGTACTTC. The rearrangement joins TRBV11-2 to TRBJ2-7; TRBD2 agrees at 8 bases. Trimming cost V 1 base and J 5 bases; bases outside gene matches: 7. CDR1 is SGHAT, CDR2 FQNNGV, per germline. This CDR3 has 15 residues.

The chain couples TRBV6-1 to TRBJ2-1; 7 bases align to TRBD2. This CDR3 region has 17 residues. V dropped 1 base and J dropped 5; count of bases not matched to a gene: 11. CDR1 and CDR2 from the germline V gene are MNHNS and SASEGT. CDR3 region: CASSEGSLAERNNEQFF. The CDR3 DNA is TGTGCCAGCAGTGAAGGTTCTCTAGCGGAACGAAACAATGAGCAGTTCTTC.

This clone was seen more than once but under ten times. CDR3 sequence reads: CASSFFREWRTDTQYF. CDR3 bases: TGTGCCAGCAGCTTCTTCCGGGAGTGGCGCACAGATACGCAGTATTTT. V is TRBV5-6 and J is TRBJ2-3; tentative D call: TRBD2 (6 bases). Trimming took 2 bases from V and 1 from J, leaving 14 bases between them. The germline gives CDR1 SGHDT, CDR2 YYEEEE. The CDR3 is made up of 16 amino acids.

This chain connects TRBV27 to TRBJ1-2; TRBD1 aligns across 8 bases. Per the germline V gene, CDR1 is MNHEY and CDR2 is SMNVEV (reference sequence). Losses at the gene ends were 6 bases for V and 7 bases for J; bases not matched to a gene: 7. The length of the CDR3 is 13 residues. The CDR3 sequence: CASSFTGGRGYTF. In DNA, the CDR3 is TGTGCCAGCAGCTTCACAGGGGGACGTGGCTACACCTTC.

A single count supports this clone. The chain couples TRBV6-1 to TRBJ1-5, with D possibly matching TRBD1 (6 bases). Trimming stripped 7 bases from V and 7 bases from J, with 17 bases between. Germline V gene sequence: CDR1 MNHNS, CDR2 SASEGT. The CDR3 consists of 14 residues. CDR3 sequence: CASTNSLDSQPQHF. Written as DNA, the CDR3 is TGTGCCAGCACCAACTCTTTGGACAGCCAGCCCCAGCATTTT.

CDR3 in amino acids: CASSPRGVRWETQYF. DNA for the CDR3: TGTGCCAGCAGTCCTCGGGGGGTACGTTGGGAGACCCAGTACTTC. The chain carries TRBV27 and TRBJ2-5; 7 bases fit TRBD2. This CDR3 has 15 amino acids. Trimming at V came to 5 bases and at J to 5 bases, leaving 11 bases not matched to a gene. Germline CDR1 MNHEY, CDR2 SMNVEV (reference sequence).

The V call is TRBV29-1, the J call TRBJ2-1; TRBD2 matches 9 bases. The CDR3 has 14 amino acids. Germline values: CDR1 SQVTM, CDR2 ANQGSEA. V gave up 7 bases and J gave up 12 bases; unmatched junction bases: 16. The CDR3 DNA sequence: TGCAGCGCCCGGCCGGGCGGGAGGGCGAACGGGCAGTTCTTC. It encodes CSARPGGRANGQFF.

The chain uses TRBV5-8 and TRBJ2-7, with 11 bases aligning to TRBD2. The CDR3 is 16 residues long. CDR1 and CDR2 from the germline V gene are SGHTS and YDEGEE. The V gene end was trimmed by 4 bases and the J gene end by 0 bases; junction bases not matched to a gene: 6. The CDR3 DNA reads as TGTGCCAGCAGCGGATGGACTAGCGGGTCCTCCTACGAGCAGTACTTC. Protein product: CASSGWTSGSSYEQYF.

The chain joins TRBV6-1 to TRBJ1-5; a possible D gene is TRBD1 (6 bases). Germline CDR1 is MNHNS and CDR2 is SASEGT. V was cut by 1 base and J by 12 bases, with 10 bases left in between. The CDR3 runs 12 residues. CDR3 DNA sequence: TGTGCCAGCAGTGAAGGGGGACACTGCCAGCATTTT. This sequence encodes CASSEGGHCQHF.

This clone was observed a handful of times. The chain links TRBV29-1 to TRBJ2-2; D perhaps matches TRBD1 (6 bases). V shed 1 base and J shed 1 base, with 7 bases lying between them. Germline values: CDR1 SQVTM, CDR2 ANQGSEA. CDR3 size: 14 residues. CDR3 bases: TGCAGCGTTGAAGGGGGGCTGAACACCGGGGAGCTGTTTTTT. Translation: CSVEGGLNTGELFF.

J is TRBJ2-7 and V is TRBV5-4, with 11 bases that match TRBD2. V dropped 2 bases and J dropped 6; count of bases not matched to a gene: 1. There are 13 residues in the CDR3. Germline CDR1 and CDR2: SGHNT and YYREEE (reference sequence). The CDR3 here is CASSFSGRGEQYF. CDR3 sequence (DNA): TGTGCCAGCAGCTTTAGCGGGAGGGGCGAGCAGTACTTC.

This chain uses TRBV5-1 with TRBJ2-5, with D possibly matching TRBD2 (6 bases). This CDR3 is 16 amino acids long. The V end lost 0 bases, the J end lost 5 bases, and 17 bases lay between the germline ends. Germline V gene data show CDR1 as SGHRS and CDR2 as YFSETQ. The CDR3 is CASSLDRTGVWETQYF. In nucleotides, the CDR3 is TGCGCCAGCAGCTTGGACCGGACGGGAGTGTGGGAGACCCAGTACTTC.

The J gene is TRBJ2-6, the V gene TRBV9, with D possibly matching TRBD1 (5 bases). There are 16 residues in the CDR3. V lost 3 bases to trimming and J lost 3 bases, with 13 bases between them. The germline V gene encodes CDR1 SGDLS and CDR2 YYNGEE. CDR3 nucleotides: TGTGCCAGCAGCGCCCAGGGATCTGGTGGGGCCAACGTCCTGACTTTC. Encoded protein: CASSAQGSGGANVLTF.